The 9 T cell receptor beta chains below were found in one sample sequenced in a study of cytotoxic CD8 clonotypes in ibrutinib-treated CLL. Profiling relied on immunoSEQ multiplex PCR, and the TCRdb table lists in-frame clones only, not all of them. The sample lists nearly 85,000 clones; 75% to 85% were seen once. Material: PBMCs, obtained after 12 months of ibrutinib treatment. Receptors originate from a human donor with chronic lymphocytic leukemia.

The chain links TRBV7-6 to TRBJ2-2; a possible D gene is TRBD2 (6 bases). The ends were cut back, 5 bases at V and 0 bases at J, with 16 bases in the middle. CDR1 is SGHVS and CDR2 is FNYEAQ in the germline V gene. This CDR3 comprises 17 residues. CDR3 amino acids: CASSPRGGASNTGELFF. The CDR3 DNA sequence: TGTGCCAGCAGCCCCCGGGGCGGGGCCTCGAACACCGGGGAGCTGTTTTTT. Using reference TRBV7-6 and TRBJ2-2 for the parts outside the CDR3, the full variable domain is GAGVSQSPRYKVTKRGQDVALRCDPISGHVSLYWYRQALGQGPEFLTYFNYEAQQDKSGLPNDRFSAERPEGSISTLTIQRTEQRDSAMYRCASSPRGGASNTGELFFGEGSRLTVL.

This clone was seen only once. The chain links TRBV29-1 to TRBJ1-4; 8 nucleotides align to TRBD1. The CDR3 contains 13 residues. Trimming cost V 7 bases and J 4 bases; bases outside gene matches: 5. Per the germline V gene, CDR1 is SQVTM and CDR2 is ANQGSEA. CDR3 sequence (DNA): TGCAGCGCAGGACAGGGCGGTAATGAAAAACTGTTTTTT. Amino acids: CSAGQGGNEKLFF.

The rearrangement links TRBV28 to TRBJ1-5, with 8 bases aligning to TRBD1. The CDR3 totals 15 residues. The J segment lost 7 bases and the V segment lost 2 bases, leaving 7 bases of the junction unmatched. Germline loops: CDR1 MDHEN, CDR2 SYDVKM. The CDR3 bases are TGTGCCAGCAGTTTAGTGGCAGGGGGCTACCAGCCCCAGCATTTT. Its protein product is CASSLVAGGYQPQHF.

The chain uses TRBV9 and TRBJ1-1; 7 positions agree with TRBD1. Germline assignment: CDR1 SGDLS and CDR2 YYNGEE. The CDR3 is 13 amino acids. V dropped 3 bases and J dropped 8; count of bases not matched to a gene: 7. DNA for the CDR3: TGTGCCAGCAGCGCACAGGGGCGGGGGGAAGCTTTCTTT. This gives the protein CASSAQGRGEAFF. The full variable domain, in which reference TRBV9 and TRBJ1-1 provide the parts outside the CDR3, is DSGVTQTPKHLITATGQRVTLRCSPRSGDLSVYWYQQSLDQGLQFLIQYYNGEERAKGNILERFSAQQFPDLHSELNLSSLELGDSALYFCASSAQGRGEAFFGQGTRLTVV.

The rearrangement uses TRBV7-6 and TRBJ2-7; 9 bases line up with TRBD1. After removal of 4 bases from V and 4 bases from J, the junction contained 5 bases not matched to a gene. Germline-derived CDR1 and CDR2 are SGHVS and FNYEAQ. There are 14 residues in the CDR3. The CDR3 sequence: CASSSRQGGYEQYF. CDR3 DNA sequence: TGTGCCAGCAGCTCCCGACAGGGGGGGTACGAGCAGTACTTC.

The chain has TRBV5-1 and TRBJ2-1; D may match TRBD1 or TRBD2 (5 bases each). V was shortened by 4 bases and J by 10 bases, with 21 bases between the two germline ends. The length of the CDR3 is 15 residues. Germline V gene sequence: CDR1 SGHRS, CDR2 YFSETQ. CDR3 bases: TGCGCCAGCAGCCCCGGGGCCCTGACAGTTCACGAGCAGTTCTTC. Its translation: CASSPGALTVHEQFF. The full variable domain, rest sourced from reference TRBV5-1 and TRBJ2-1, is KAGVTQTPRYLIKTRGQQVTLSCSPISGHRSVSWYQQTPGQGLQFLFEYFSETQRNKGNFPGRFSGRQFSNSRSEMNVSTLELGDSALYLCASSPGALTVHEQFFGPGTRLTVL.

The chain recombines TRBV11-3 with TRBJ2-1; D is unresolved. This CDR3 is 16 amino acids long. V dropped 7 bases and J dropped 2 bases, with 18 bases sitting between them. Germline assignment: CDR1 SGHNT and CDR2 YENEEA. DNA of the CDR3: TGTGCCAGCAACCCCTTGGCAATACCGACCTACAATGAGCAGTTCTTC. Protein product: CASNPLAIPTYNEQFF.

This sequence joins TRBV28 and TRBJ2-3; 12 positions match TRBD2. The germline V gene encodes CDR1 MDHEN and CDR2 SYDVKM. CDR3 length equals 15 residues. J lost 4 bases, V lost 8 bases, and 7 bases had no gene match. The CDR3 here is CASARTSGVADTQYF. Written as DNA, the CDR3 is TGTGCCAGCGCCCGGACTAGCGGGGTGGCAGATACGCAGTATTTT.

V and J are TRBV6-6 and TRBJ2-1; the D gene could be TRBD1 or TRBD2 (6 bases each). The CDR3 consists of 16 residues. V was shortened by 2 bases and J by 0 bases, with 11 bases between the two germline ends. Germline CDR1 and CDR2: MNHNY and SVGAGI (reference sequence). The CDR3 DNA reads TGTGCCAGCAGTTACCCCGGGGGCCGCTCCTACAATGAGCAGTTCTTC. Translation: CASSYPGGRSYNEQFF.